Sequencing of this T cell receptor (beta chain) was carried out in a study of T-cell memory formation after mild COVID-19. Across the study: Largely, TCR clusters stayed within a single donor. General study results and limits: Several responding clones turned up in pre-infection memory, indicating that cross-reactive memory may have taken part.

There are a few counts of this clonotype. Its antigen is not known. TCRdb processed the 5' RACE reads anew with MiXCR; each CDR3 protein has one entry. The sample holds just under 550,000 distinct CDR3 sequences, roughly 22% seen once. Per germline, CDR1 MNHEY and CDR2 SMNVEV (reference sequence). With 3 bases clipped from V and 8 bases from J, the junction kept 8 bases outside the gene matches. The CDR3 is made up of 15 amino acids. The chain has TRBV27 and TRBJ1-4, with 8 bases fitting TRBD1. The source material was PBMCs or a T cell subset sorted from them (not recorded which). The sequence was collected from an adult woman who had mild COVID-19 (a few samples of this study predate the infection). Cell type and time point are not known. CDR3 region: CASSFLDRAEEKLFF. CDR3 nucleotides: TGTGCCAGCAGTTTCCTGGACAGGGCGGAGGAAAAACTGTTTTTT.